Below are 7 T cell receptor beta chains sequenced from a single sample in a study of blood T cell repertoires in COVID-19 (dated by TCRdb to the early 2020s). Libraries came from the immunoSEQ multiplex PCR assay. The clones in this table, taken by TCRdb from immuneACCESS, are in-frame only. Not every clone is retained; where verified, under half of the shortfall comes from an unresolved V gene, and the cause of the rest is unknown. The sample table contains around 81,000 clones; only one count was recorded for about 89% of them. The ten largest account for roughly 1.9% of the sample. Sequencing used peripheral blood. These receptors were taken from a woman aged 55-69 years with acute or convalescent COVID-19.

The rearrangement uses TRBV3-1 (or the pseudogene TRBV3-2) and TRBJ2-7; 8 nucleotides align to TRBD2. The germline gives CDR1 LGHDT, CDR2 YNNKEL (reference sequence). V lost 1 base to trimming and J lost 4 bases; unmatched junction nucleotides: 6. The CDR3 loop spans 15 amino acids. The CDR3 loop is CASSQAGGALYEQYF. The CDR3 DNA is TGTGCCAGCAGCCAAGCCGGGGGGGCACTATACGAGCAGTACTTC.

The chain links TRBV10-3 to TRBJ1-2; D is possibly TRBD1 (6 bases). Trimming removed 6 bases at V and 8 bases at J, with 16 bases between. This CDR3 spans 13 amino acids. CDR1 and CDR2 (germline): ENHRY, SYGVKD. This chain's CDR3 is CAISSGAVDGYTF. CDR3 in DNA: TGTGCCATCAGCTCAGGGGCGGTGGACGGCTACACCTTC.

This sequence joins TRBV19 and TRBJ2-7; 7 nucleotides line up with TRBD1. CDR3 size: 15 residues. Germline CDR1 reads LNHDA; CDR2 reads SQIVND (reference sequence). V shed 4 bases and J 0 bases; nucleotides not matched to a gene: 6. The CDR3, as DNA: TGTGCCAGTAGTACTCTAGGGACAGTCTCCTACGAGCAGTACTTC. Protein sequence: CASSTLGTVSYEQYF. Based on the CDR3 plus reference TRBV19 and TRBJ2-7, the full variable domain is DGGITQSPKYLFRKEGQNVTLSCEQNLNHDAMYWYRQDPGQGLRLIYYSQIVNDFQKGDIAEGYSVSREKKESFPLTVTSAQKNPTAFYLCASSTLGTVSYEQYFGPGTRLTVT.

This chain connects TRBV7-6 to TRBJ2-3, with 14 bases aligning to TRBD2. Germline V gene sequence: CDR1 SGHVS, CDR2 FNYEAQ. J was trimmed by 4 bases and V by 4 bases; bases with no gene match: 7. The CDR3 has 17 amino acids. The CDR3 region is CASSSRLAGGQSDTQYF. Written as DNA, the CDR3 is TGTGCCAGCAGCTCAAGACTAGCGGGAGGGCAGTCAGATACGCAGTATTTT. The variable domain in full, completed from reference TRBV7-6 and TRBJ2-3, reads GAGVSQSPRYKVTKRGQDVALRCDPISGHVSLYWYRQALGQGPEFLTYFNYEAQQDKSGLPNDRFSAERPEGSISTLTIQRTEQRDSAMYRCASSSRLAGGQSDTQYFGPGTRLTVL.

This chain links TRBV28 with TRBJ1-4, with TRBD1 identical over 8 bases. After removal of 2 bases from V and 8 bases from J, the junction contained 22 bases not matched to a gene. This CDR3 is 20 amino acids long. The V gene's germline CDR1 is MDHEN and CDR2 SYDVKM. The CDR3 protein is CASSLLFTEGAGGRREKLFF. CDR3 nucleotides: TGTGCCAGCAGTTTACTTTTCACGGAGGGTGCAGGGGGCCGGCGGGAAAAACTGTTTTTT.

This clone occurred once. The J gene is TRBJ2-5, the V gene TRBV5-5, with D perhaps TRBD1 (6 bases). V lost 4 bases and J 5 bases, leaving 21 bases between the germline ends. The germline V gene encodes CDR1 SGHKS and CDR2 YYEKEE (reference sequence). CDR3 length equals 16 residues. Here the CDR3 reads CASSGTGYRVVETQYF. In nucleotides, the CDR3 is TGTGCCAGCAGCGGAACAGGGTACCGGGTGGTTGAGACCCAGTACTTC.

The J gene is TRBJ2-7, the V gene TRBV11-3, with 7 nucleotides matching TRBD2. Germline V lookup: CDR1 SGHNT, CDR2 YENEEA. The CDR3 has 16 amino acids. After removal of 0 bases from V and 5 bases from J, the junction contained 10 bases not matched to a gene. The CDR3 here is CASSLDFGSGAHEQYF. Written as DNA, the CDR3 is TGTGCCAGCAGCTTAGATTTCGGGAGCGGGGCCCACGAGCAGTACTTC.